One T cell receptor beta chain is described in this entry. Its antigen is not identified. This entry is derived from a study of cytotoxic CD8 clonotypes in ibrutinib-treated CLL. Study-level background: The study included 11 relapsed/refractory and 15 treatment-naive patients; 17 to 18 had IGHV unmutated disease. Partial responses numbered roughly 25 and complete responses 2; after a median around 74 months, about 15 stayed remitted and about 12 progressed.

The germline CDR1 and CDR2 sequences are SGHDT and YYEEEE. The CDR3 loop spans 15 amino acids. Some clones are missing from TCRdb's copy, which holds only in-frame ones; the method was immunoSEQ multiplex PCR. The sample has about 200,000 clones, 75% to 80% seen once. Regarding the study as a whole: The study found public clonotypes uncommon, contracting or stable on treatment. The study found baseline clonality above age-matched healthy donors, tracking circulating CD8+ T-cell counts.

The clonotype was recovered from a human donor with chronic lymphocytic leukemia. This specimen consisted of PBMCs, obtained after 12 months of ibrutinib treatment. This rearrangement joins TRBV5-6 to TRBJ2-5; TRBD2 is a possible D gene (6 bases). With the DNA end fitting TRBJ2-7 better, the J assignment may be wrong. The CDR3 bases are TGTGCCAGCAGCTCTCTCGAAGGAGGGTGGAACGAGCAGTACTTC. Protein product: CASSSLEGGWNEQYF.